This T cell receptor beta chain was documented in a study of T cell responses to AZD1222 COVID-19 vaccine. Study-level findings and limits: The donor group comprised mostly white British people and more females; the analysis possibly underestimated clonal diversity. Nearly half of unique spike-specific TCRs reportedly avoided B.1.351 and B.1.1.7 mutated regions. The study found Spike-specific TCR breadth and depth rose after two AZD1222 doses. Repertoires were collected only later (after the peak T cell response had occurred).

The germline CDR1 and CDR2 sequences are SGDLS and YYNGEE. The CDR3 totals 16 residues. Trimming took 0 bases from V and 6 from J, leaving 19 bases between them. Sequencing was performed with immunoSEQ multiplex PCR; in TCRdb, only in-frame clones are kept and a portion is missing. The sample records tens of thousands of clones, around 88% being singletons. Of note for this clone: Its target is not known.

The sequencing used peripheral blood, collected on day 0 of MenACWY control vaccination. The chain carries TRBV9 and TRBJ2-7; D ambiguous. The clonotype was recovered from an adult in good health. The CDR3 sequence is CASSVDAYGILLEQYF. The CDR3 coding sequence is TGTGCCAGCAGCGTAGACGCCTATGGAATCCTACTCGAGCAGTACTTC.